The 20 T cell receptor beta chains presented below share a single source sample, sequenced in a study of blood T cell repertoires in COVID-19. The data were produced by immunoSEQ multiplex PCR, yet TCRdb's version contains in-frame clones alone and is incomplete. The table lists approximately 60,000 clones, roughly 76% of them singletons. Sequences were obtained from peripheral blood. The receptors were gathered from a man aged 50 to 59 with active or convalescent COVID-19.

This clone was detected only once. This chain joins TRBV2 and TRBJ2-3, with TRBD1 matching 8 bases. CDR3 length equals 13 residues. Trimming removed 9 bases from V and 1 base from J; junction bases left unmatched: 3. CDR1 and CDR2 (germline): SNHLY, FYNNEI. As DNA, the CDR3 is TGTGCCAGTCAGGGGGCGGGCACAGATACGCAGTATTTT. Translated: CASQGAGTDTQYF.

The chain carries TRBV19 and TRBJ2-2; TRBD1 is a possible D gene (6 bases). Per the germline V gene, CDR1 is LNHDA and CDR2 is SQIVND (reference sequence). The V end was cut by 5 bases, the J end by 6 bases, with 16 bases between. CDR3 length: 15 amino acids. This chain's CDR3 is CASSYIQGSAGELFF. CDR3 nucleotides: TGTGCCAGTAGTTACATACAGGGCAGTGCCGGGGAGCTGTTTTTT.

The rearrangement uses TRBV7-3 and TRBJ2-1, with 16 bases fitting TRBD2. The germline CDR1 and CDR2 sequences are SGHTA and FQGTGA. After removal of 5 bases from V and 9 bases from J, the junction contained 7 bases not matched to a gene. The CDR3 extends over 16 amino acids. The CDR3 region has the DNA TGTGCCAGCAGCCCGGGACTAGCGGGAGGGGAGAGTGAGCAGTTCTTC. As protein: CASSPGLAGGESEQFF.

CDR3 loop: CASSTPLINIQYF. The CDR3 coding sequence is TGTGCCAGCAGCACTCCCCTCATAAACATTCAGTACTTC. The chain employs TRBV7-8 and TRBJ2-4; D not certain. Germline assignment: CDR1 SGHVS and CDR2 FQNEAQ. V was shortened by 5 bases and J by 6 bases, with 11 bases between the two germline ends. This CDR3 spans 13 amino acids.

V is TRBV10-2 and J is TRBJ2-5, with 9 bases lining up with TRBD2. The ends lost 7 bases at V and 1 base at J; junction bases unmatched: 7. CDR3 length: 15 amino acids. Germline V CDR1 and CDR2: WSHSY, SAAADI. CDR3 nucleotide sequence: TGCGCCAGCAAATCGACTAGCGGTATCCAAGAGACCCAGTACTTC. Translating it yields CASKSTSGIQETQYF.

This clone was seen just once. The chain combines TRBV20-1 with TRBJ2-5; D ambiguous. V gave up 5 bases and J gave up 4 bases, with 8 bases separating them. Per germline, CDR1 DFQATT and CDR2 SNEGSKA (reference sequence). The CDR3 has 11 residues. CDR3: CSAAVAETQYF. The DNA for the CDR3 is TGCAGTGCTGCGGTCGCAGAGACCCAGTACTTC.

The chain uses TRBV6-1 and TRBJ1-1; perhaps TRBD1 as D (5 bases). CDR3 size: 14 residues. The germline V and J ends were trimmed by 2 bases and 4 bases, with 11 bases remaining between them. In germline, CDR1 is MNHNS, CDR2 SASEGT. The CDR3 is CASSERGSGTEAFF. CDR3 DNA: TGTGCCAGCAGTGAAAGGGGCTCCGGCACTGAAGCTTTCTTT.

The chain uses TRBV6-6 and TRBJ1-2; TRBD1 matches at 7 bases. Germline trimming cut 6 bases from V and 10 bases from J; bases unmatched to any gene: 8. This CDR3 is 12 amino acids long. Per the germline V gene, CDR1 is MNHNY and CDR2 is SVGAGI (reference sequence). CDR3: CASSLDRVSYTF. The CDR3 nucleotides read TGTGCCAGCAGCCTCGACAGGGTTTCCTACACCTTC.

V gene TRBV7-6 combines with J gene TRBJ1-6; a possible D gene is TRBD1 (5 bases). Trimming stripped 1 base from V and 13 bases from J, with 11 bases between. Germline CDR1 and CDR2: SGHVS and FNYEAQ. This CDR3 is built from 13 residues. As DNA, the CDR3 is TGTGCCAGCAGCTTAGAATTGGGGGGGCCCCTCCACTTT. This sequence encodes CASSLELGGPLHF. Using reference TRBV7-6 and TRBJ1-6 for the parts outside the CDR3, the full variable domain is GAGVSQSPRYKVTKRGQDVALRCDPISGHVSLYWYRQALGQGPEFLTYFNYEAQQDKSGLPNDRFSAERPEGSISTLTIQRTEQRDSAMYRCASSLELGGPLHFGNGTRLTVT.

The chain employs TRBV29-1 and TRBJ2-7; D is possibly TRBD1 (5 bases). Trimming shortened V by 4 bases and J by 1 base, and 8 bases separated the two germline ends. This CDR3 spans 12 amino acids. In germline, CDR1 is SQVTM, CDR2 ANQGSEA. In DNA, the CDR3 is TGCAGCGTTGCTCAGGGTTCCTACGAGCAGTACTTC. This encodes CSVAQGSYEQYF.

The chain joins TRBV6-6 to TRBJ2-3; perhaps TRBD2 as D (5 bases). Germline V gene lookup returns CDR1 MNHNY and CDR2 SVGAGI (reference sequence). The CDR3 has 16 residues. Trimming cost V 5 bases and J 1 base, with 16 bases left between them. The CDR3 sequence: CASSPDSLAGTDTQYF. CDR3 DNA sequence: TGTGCCAGCAGTCCAGATAGTCTAGCAGGCACAGATACGCAGTATTTT.

CDR3 residues: CASRESGGADGYTF. As DNA, the CDR3 is TGTGCCAGCAGGGAGTCAGGGGGCGCGGATGGCTACACCTTC. The chain is built from TRBV6-5 and TRBJ1-2; TRBD1 aligns across 8 bases. Germline lookup yields CDR1 MNHEY and CDR2 SVGAGI. With V trimmed by 6 bases and J by 6 bases, 9 bases remained unmatched. There are 14 residues in the CDR3.

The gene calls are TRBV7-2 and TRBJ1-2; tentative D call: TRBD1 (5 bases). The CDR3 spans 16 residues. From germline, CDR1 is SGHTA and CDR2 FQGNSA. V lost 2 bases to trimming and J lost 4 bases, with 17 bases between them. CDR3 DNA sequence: TGTGCCAGCAGCTTAACCAGGGCCCAGTCAGGCTATGGCTACACCTTC. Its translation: CASSLTRAQSGYGYTF.

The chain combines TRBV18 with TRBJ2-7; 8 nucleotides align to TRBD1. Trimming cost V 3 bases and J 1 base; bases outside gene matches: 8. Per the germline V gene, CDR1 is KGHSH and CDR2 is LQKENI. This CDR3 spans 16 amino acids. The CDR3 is CASSPQQGGVSYEQYF. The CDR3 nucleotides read TGTGCCAGCTCACCTCAACAGGGGGGAGTGTCCTACGAGCAGTACTTC.

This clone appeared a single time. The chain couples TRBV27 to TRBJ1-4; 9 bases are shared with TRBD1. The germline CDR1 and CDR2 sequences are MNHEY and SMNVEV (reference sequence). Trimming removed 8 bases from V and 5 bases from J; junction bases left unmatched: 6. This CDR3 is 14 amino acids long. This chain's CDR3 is CASRSGTGNEKLFF. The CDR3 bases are TGTGCCAGCCGCTCCGGGACAGGGAATGAAAAACTGTTTTTT.

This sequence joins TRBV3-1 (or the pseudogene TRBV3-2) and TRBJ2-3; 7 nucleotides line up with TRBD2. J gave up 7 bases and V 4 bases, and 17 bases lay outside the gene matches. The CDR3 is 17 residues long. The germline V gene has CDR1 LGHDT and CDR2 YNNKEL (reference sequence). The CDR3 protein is CASSLHSEGLLRNTQYF. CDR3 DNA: TGTGCCAGCAGCCTCCATAGCGAGGGACTACTCAGGAATACGCAGTATTTT.

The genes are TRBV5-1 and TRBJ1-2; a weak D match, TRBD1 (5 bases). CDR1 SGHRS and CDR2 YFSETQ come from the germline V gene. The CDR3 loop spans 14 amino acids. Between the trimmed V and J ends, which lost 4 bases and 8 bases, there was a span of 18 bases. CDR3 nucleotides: TGCGCCAGCAGCACGGAGGGGACCGGGTCGGGCTACACCTTC. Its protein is CASSTEGTGSGYTF. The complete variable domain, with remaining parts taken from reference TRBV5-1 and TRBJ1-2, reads KAGVTQTPRYLIKTRGQQVTLSCSPISGHRSVSWYQQTPGQGLQFLFEYFSETQRNKGNFPGRFSGRQFSNSRSEMNVSTLELGDSALYLCASSTEGTGSGYTFGSGTRLTVV.

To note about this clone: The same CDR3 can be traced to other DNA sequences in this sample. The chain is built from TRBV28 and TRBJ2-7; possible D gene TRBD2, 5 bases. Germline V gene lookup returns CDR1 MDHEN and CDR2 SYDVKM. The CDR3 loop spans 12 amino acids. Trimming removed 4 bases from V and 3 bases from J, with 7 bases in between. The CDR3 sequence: CASSSTSYEQYF. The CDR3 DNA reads TGTGCCAGCAGTTCTACTAGCTACGAGCAGTACTTC.

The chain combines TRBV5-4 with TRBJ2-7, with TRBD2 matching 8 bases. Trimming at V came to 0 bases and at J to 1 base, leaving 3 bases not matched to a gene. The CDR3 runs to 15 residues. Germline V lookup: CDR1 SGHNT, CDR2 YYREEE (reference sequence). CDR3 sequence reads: CASSLELAGSYEQYF. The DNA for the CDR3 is TGTGCCAGCAGCTTGGAATTAGCGGGATCCTACGAGCAGTACTTC.

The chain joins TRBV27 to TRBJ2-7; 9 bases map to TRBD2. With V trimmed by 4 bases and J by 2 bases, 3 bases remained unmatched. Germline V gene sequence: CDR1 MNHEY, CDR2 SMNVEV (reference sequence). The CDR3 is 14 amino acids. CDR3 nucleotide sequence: TGTGCCAGCAGTTGGACTAGCGATGCCTACGAGCAGTACTTC. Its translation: CASSWTSDAYEQYF.